Presented here are 30 T cell receptor beta chains from one specimen sequenced in a study of graft-versus-host responses after intestinal transplantation. Sequencing used immunoSEQ multiplex PCR; TCRdb keeps in-frame clones, though not all of them. The sample records about 100,000 clones, 80% to 95% being singletons. The source was PBMCs, collected about 450 days after intestinal transplant. The origin of the receptors is a human patient who received an intestinal transplant, so some T cells may come from the graft donor.

The genes are TRBV4-2 and TRBJ2-2; the match to TRBD2 covers 8 bases. The junction had 5 bases not matched to a gene; V was cut back by 0 bases and J by 2 bases. This CDR3 region has 17 residues. CDR1 and CDR2 from the germline V gene are LGHNA and YNFKEQ. The CDR3 here is CASSQDGGLANTGELFF. CDR3 nucleotides: TGTGCCAGCAGCCAAGATGGCGGACTAGCCAACACCGGGGAGCTGTTTTTT.

The CDR3 DNA is TGTGCCAGCAGCTTAGAAGCCAGCTCCTACGAGCAGTACTTC. Translating gives CASSLEASSYEQYF. This chain joins TRBV7-8 and TRBJ2-7; D not certain. The CDR3 runs to 14 residues. The ends were cut back, 1 base at V and 0 bases at J, with 7 bases in the middle. Germline V lookup: CDR1 SGHVS, CDR2 FQNEAQ. The entire variable domain, with the rest obtained from reference TRBV7-8 and TRBJ2-7, is as follows: GAGVSQSPRYKVAKRGQDVALRCDPISGHVSLFWYQQALGQGPEFLTYFQNEAQLDKSGLPSDRFFAERPEGSVSTLKIQRTQQEDSAVYLCASSLEASSYEQYFGPGTRLTVT.

The V call is TRBV18, the J call TRBJ1-1; 7 positions match TRBD1. V trimming: 3 bases; J trimming: 5 bases; junction bases outside the gene matches: 3. CDR1 and CDR2 (germline): KGHSH, LQKENI. CDR3 length equals 13 residues. CDR3 bases: TGTGCCAGCTCACCCTCAGGGGGTACTGAAGCTTTCTTT. Translated, it gives CASSPSGGTEAFF.

The gene calls are TRBV19 and TRBJ2-7, with 7 bases identical to TRBD1. Trimming took 5 bases from V and 3 from J; bases not matched to a gene: 7. CDR3 size: 14 residues. Germline assignment: CDR1 LNHDA and CDR2 SQIVND (reference sequence). The DNA of the CDR3 is TGTGCCAGTAGTGGGACAGCTCTAAGCTACGAGCAGTACTTC. Protein sequence: CASSGTALSYEQYF.

The chain links TRBV5-6 to TRBJ1-1; 9 nucleotides agree with TRBD1. CDR1 and CDR2 from the germline V gene are SGHDT and YYEEEE. With 3 bases clipped from V and 3 bases from J, the junction kept 12 bases outside the gene matches. This CDR3 is built from 17 residues. As DNA, the CDR3 is TGTGCCAGCAGCTCCCCCAACGGACAGGGGCGGCACACTGAAGCTTTCTTT. This translates into CASSSPNGQGRHTEAFF.

This clone has more than one count but fewer than ten. The V gene is TRBV5-6, the J gene TRBJ1-6; 8 positions agree with TRBD1. V lost 3 bases and J lost 10; bases outside the gene matches: 6. The CDR3 is 14 residues long. The germline CDR1 and CDR2 sequences are SGHDT and YYEEEE. The CDR3 here is CASSSTGEGSPLHF. In nucleotides, the CDR3 is TGTGCCAGCAGCTCGACAGGGGAAGGGTCACCCCTCCACTTT.

This chain connects TRBV18 to TRBJ2-7, with D perhaps given as TRBD1 or TRBD2 (6 bases each). V shed 2 bases and J shed 2 bases, with 13 bases lying between them. Looked up from germline, CDR1 is KGHSH and CDR2 is LQKENI. The length of the CDR3 is 15 residues. CDR3 bases: TGTGCCAGCTCACCATGGAGGGACACTACCTACGAGCAGTACTTC. Translation: CASSPWRDTTYEQYF.

This sequence joins TRBV19 and TRBJ1-1; TRBD1 is a possible D gene (5 bases). Germline CDR1 and CDR2: LNHDA and SQIVND (reference sequence). Trimming pared 3 bases from V and 3 bases from J, leaving 14 bases between. The CDR3 contains 15 residues. The CDR3 DNA sequence: TGTGCCAGTAGTATTAAGGTCGGGGCCTACACTGAAGCTTTCTTT. Residues: CASSIKVGAYTEAFF.

Of note for this clone: Mismatch with germline at one junction end may stem from a read error. The genes are TRBV7-3 and TRBJ2-4, with D perhaps assigned TRBD1 or TRBD2 (6 bases each). Germline V gene sequence: CDR1 SGHTA, CDR2 FQGTGA. The CDR3 runs to 13 residues. For the CDR3, the DNA is TGTGCCAGCAGCTTAAGGAGGGGGGACATTCAATACTTC. Translation gives CASSLRRGDIQYF.

CDR3 sequence reads: CASSPRTGGVETQYF. The CDR3, as DNA: TGTGCCAGTAGTCCGCGGACAGGGGGAGTGGAGACCCAGTACTTC. The chain is built from TRBV19 and TRBJ2-5; 10 nucleotides agree with TRBD1. The germline gives CDR1 LNHDA, CDR2 SQIVND (reference sequence). CDR3 length: 15 residues. Trimming cost V 5 bases and J 5 bases; bases outside gene matches: 8. Drawing the rest from reference TRBV19 and TRBJ2-5, the complete variable domain is DGGITQSPKYLFRKEGQNVTLSCEQNLNHDAMYWYRQDPGQGLRLIYYSQIVNDFQKGDIAEGYSVSREKKESFPLTVTSAQKNPTAFYLCASSPRTGGVETQYFGPGTRLLVL.

This clone showed up just a few times. V usage is TRBV4-1 and J usage is TRBJ1-4; 7 bases are shared with TRBD1. V dropped 4 bases and J dropped 2; count of bases not matched to a gene: 7. CDR3 size: 16 residues. Per germline, CDR1 MGHRA and CDR2 YSYEKL. This CDR3 reads CASSPPTGVTNEKLFF. The CDR3 nucleotides read TGCGCCAGCAGCCCGCCCACAGGGGTTACTAATGAAAAACTGTTTTTT.

The chain is built from TRBV6-5 and TRBJ2-7; tentatively, D is TRBD1 or TRBD2 (6 bases each). CDR3 length: 15 amino acids. The germline V gene has CDR1 MNHEY and CDR2 SVGAGI. Trimming stripped 6 bases from V and 2 bases from J, with 17 bases between. CDR3 protein: CASSQGPGDPYEQYF. The CDR3 nucleotides are TGTGCCAGCAGCCAGGGGCCGGGAGACCCCTACGAGCAGTACTTC.

The V gene is TRBV10-2, the J gene TRBJ2-1; D unresolved. V was trimmed by 5 bases and J by 8 bases, leaving 13 bases between them. The CDR3 is made up of 13 amino acids. Germline values: CDR1 WSHSY, CDR2 SAAADI. The CDR3 reads CASSTGPAHEQFF. The CDR3 coding sequence is TGCGCCAGCAGTACCGGCCCGGCCCATGAGCAGTTCTTC.

The rearrangement uses TRBV29-1 and TRBJ1-2; D perhaps matches TRBD1 (6 bases). CDR1 is SQVTM, CDR2 ANQGSEA, per germline. The CDR3 length is 12 residues. Trimming removed 1 base from V and 6 bases from J, with 9 bases in between. The CDR3 DNA is TGCAGCGTTGAAGGAGGGGGAAATGGCTACACCTTC. This gives the protein CSVEGGGNGYTF.

The chain couples TRBV7-9 to TRBJ1-2; a possible D gene is TRBD1 (5 bases). V lost 1 base and J 4 bases, leaving 10 bases between the germline ends. The CDR3 has 14 residues. Germline CDR1 is SEHNR and CDR2 is FQNEAQ (reference sequence). CDR3 DNA sequence: TGTGCCAGCAGCTTAGGCGGGACGACCTATGGCTACACCTTC. It encodes CASSLGGTTYGYTF.

The rearrangement links TRBV11-2 to TRBJ2-1; D unresolved. The V end lost 4 bases, the J end lost 0 bases, and 10 bases lay between the germline ends. This CDR3 region has 15 residues. Germline V lookup: CDR1 SGHAT, CDR2 FQNNGV. The CDR3, as DNA: TGTGCCAGCAGCTCTTTCGCGAGCTCCTACAATGAGCAGTTCTTC. Residues: CASSSFASSYNEQFF.

This clone was picked up one time. V and J are TRBV9 and TRBJ1-6, with 8 positions matching TRBD1. This CDR3 has 14 amino acids. Germline V gene data show CDR1 as SGDLS and CDR2 as YYNGEE. With V trimmed by 2 bases and J by 8 bases, 3 bases remained unmatched. The CDR3 bases are TGTGCCAGCAGCGTGACAGGGGAGGATTCACCCCTCCACTTT. Protein: CASSVTGEDSPLHF.

The table lists this clone with a count of one. This chain joins TRBV6-6 and TRBJ1-6; no firm D call. This CDR3 has 15 amino acids. V lost 2 bases, J lost 6 bases, and 11 bases lay in between. Looked up from germline, CDR1 is MNHNY and CDR2 is SVGAGI (reference sequence). The CDR3 loop reads CASSYHPRTNSPLHF. The CDR3 coding sequence is TGTGCCAGCAGTTACCATCCTCGGACTAATTCACCCCTCCACTTT.

The V call is TRBV7-2, the J call TRBJ2-5; D is undetermined. The DNA matches TRBJ2-7 better at its end, which makes the J call doubtful. The CDR3 spans 14 residues. Germline loops: CDR1 SGHTA, CDR2 FQGNSA. The DNA of the CDR3 is TGTGCCAGCAGCCTCGATAATGGAATCTACGAGCAGTACTTC. Translating gives CASSLDNGIYEQYF.

This clone was counted only a few times. The genes are TRBV15 and TRBJ2-3, with 9 bases fitting TRBD2. The CDR3 sequence is 15 residues long. Germline V lookup: CDR1 LNHNV, CDR2 YYDKDF (reference sequence). Trimming at V came to 0 bases and at J to 4 bases, leaving 2 bases not matched to a gene. This CDR3 is CATSRDAGGPDTQYF. Here the CDR3 DNA reads TGTGCCACCAGCAGAGATGCGGGGGGGCCAGATACGCAGTATTTT.

This CDR3 is CASSFAGNSPLHF. For the CDR3, the DNA is TGTGCCAGCAGTTTTGCGGGGAATTCACCCCTCCACTTT. The gene calls are TRBV2 and TRBJ1-6; D is ambiguous. CDR1 is SNHLY and CDR2 is FYNNEI in the germline V gene. This CDR3 contains 13 residues. V gave up 5 bases and J gave up 7 bases, with 9 bases separating them.

The gene calls are TRBV6-5 and TRBJ1-6; unclear D gene. This CDR3 comprises 13 residues. V was shortened by 0 bases and J by 10 bases, with 7 bases between the two germline ends. CDR1 and CDR2 from the germline V gene are MNHEY and SVGAGI. CDR3 sequence (DNA): TGTGCCAGCAGTTACTCGGGGAAATCACCCCTCCACTTT. Amino acids: CASSYSGKSPLHF.

The gene calls are TRBV7-8 and TRBJ1-5, with D unresolved. CDR3 length: 15 residues. Germline V gene lookup returns CDR1 SGHVS and CDR2 FQNEAQ. Trimming pared 5 bases from V and 2 bases from J, leaving 13 bases between. CDR3 DNA sequence: TGTGCCAGCAGCCCCAGAGGCGGTGGCAATCAGCCCCAGCATTTT. This gives the protein CASSPRGGGNQPQHF.

The chain carries TRBV5-1 and TRBJ1-1; 7 positions agree with TRBD1. The CDR3 has 14 amino acids. J gave up 3 bases and V 3 bases, and 5 bases lay outside the gene matches. Germline CDR1 is SGHRS and CDR2 is YFSETQ. This chain's CDR3 is CASSWGDRDTEAFF. In DNA, the CDR3 is TGCGCCAGCAGCTGGGGGGACAGAGACACTGAAGCTTTCTTT.

The gene calls are TRBV27 and TRBJ1-1; tentatively, D is TRBD1 (5 bases). Trimming took 4 bases from V and 0 from J, leaving 9 bases between them. Germline-derived CDR1 and CDR2 are MNHEY and SMNVEV (reference sequence). The CDR3 spans 14 residues. For the CDR3, the DNA is TGTGCCAGCAGTTCCCCGGGGGTGAACACTGAAGCTTTCTTT. It specifies CASSSPGVNTEAFF.

The V and J genes are TRBV5-4 and TRBJ2-7; D gene ambiguous. The CDR3 loop spans 13 amino acids. Trimming stripped 0 bases from V and 5 bases from J, with 9 bases between. Germline values: CDR1 SGHNT, CDR2 YYREEE (reference sequence). DNA of the CDR3: TGTGCCAGCAGCTTGGTTCTACAACACGAGCAGTACTTC. It translates to CASSLVLQHEQYF.

The V gene is TRBV11-2, the J gene TRBJ2-2; D not certain. Germline V gene sequence: CDR1 SGHAT, CDR2 FQNNGV. This CDR3 is built from 11 residues. V lost 4 bases, J lost 8 bases, and 5 bases lay in between. CDR3 amino acids: CASSSKGELFF. CDR3 nucleotides: TGTGCCAGCAGCTCGAAGGGGGAGCTGTTTTTT. Full variable domain (missing parts from reference TRBV11-2 and TRBJ2-2): EAGVAQSPRYKIIEKRQSVAFWCNPISGHATLYWYQQILGQGPKLLIQFQNNGVVDDSQLPKDRFSAERLKGVDSTLKIQPAKLEDSAVYLCASSSKGELFFGEGSRLTVL.

This clone was seen once. The chain couples TRBV7-9 to TRBJ1-2; D is unresolved. There are 15 residues in the CDR3. Trimming removed 0 bases from V and 8 bases from J, with 16 bases in between. Germline values: CDR1 SEHNR, CDR2 FQNEAQ (reference sequence). The CDR3 nucleotides are TGTGCCAGCAGCTTAGCGTCGACTGAAGTACGAGGCTACACCTTC. It yields the protein CASSLASTEVRGYTF.

The gene calls are TRBV7-2 and TRBJ2-5, with D perhaps being TRBD1 or TRBD2 (5 bases each). The germline V gene has CDR1 SGHTA and CDR2 FQGNSA. The V end lost 3 bases, the J end lost 3 bases, and 14 bases lay between the germline ends. This CDR3 has 15 amino acids. Here the CDR3 DNA reads TGTGCCAGCAGCTTCCCCTCAGGGAGAGAAGAGACCCAGTACTTC. Amino acids: CASSFPSGREETQYF.

This clone was seen just once. This chain uses TRBV5-1 with TRBJ1-6; D not certain. This CDR3 has 13 amino acids. Trimming left V 2 bases short and J 4 bases short, with 4 bases between. Germline CDR1 reads SGHRS; CDR2 reads YFSETQ. The CDR3 loop is CASSLGYNSPLHF. DNA for the CDR3: TGCGCCAGCAGCTTAGGGTATAATTCACCCCTCCACTTT.